This record looks at one T cell receptor (beta chain) sequence and its context. Its antigen is not identified. There are 17 residues in the CDR3. CDR1 is SGHTA, CDR2 FQGNSA, per germline. The data derive from a study of CXCR3-negative and CXCR3-positive naive CD8 T cells. General study findings and limits: Similar TRBV-TRBJ gene usage was seen in naive CXCR3-negative and CXCR3-positive cells, but not in memory cells. Relative to CXCR3-negative naive cells, CXCR3-positive naive cells had more hydrophobic TRB CDR3s. Naive subsets displayed similar surface CD5, and TCR strength was inferred from TRB CDR3 properties. Partial loss of CXCR3 expression followed cryopreservation; most assays used fresh PBMCs.

Carrying UMI labels, the TRB cDNA libraries were prepared through 5' RACE. TCRdb reprocessed the 5' RACE reads and reports one entry per CDR3 protein, with no DNA. This sample's clone table lists approximately 58,000 distinct CDR3 sequences. Sequences were obtained from naive CXCR3- CD8+ T cells from blood. As to subset: CD45RO-CCR7+CD27+CD95- naive CD8+ T cells lacking CXCR3 (TNR3-). This rearrangement joins TRBV7-2 to TRBJ2-1; TCRdb gives TRBD1 as the D gene, but with no DNA this cannot be confirmed. The sequence was collected from a human donor in good health. Some clones in this sample may be carry-over from other donors' samples. Here the CDR3 reads CASSLVSWGDAYNEQFF.